The 21 T cell receptor beta chains listed next were all sequenced from one sample in a study of cytomegalovirus exposure and HLA in healthy donors. Some clones are missing from TCRdb's copy, which holds only in-frame ones; the method was immunoSEQ multiplex PCR. The sample lists more than 90,000 clones, about 87% occurring once. Sequenced material: PBMCs. Receptors were obtained from a man aged 18 to 29 in good health and CMV-seronegative.

The V gene is TRBV18, the J gene TRBJ2-1; D call uncertain. The CDR3 loop spans 13 amino acids. V lost 2 bases and J lost 6, with 8 bases in between. Germline CDR1 reads KGHSH; CDR2 reads LQKENI. CDR3 DNA: TGTGCCAGCTCACCAGGGCCCACCAATGAGCAGTTCTTC. Translated: CASSPGPTNEQFF.

V is TRBV5-1 and J is TRBJ2-3, with 10 bases aligning to TRBD2. This CDR3 comprises 16 residues. V trimming: 4 bases; J trimming: 1 base; junction bases outside the gene matches: 6. Germline lookup yields CDR1 SGHRS and CDR2 YFSETQ. The CDR3 sequence is CASSGPGTSGTDTQYF. CDR3 in DNA: TGCGCCAGCAGCGGACCCGGGACTAGCGGCACAGATACGCAGTATTTT.

This rearrangement joins TRBV4-1 to TRBJ2-1, with unresolved D. V was pared by 0 bases and J by 2 bases, with 11 bases between. Germline V lookup: CDR1 MGHRA, CDR2 YSYEKL. The CDR3 has 16 amino acids. The CDR3 spells CASSQEESGTYNEQFF. As DNA, the CDR3 is TGCGCCAGCAGCCAAGAGGAGTCTGGAACCTACAATGAGCAGTTCTTC.

The V gene is TRBV7-8, the J gene TRBJ2-3; 11 bases map to TRBD2. Losses at the gene ends were 5 bases for V and 4 bases for J; bases not matched to a gene: 5. The CDR3 has 15 amino acids. CDR1 and CDR2 from the germline V gene are SGHVS and FQNEAQ. The CDR3 region is CASSKLAGDADTQYF. CDR3 nucleotides: TGTGCCAGCAGCAAACTAGCGGGGGACGCAGATACGCAGTATTTT.

This clone was recorded only once. The V gene is TRBV28, the J gene TRBJ2-1; D perhaps matches TRBD1 (6 bases). Trimming removed 6 bases at V and 1 base at J, with 13 bases between. This CDR3 is 15 amino acids long. Looked up from germline, CDR1 is MDHEN and CDR2 is SYDVKM. DNA of the CDR3: TGTGCCAGCAGAACGACAGGACCTTCCTACAATGAGCAGTTCTTC. Protein product: CASRTTGPSYNEQFF.

This clone was recorded a few times. The rearrangement links TRBV27 to TRBJ2-2; TRBD2 matches at 7 bases. Looked up from germline, CDR1 is MNHEY and CDR2 is SMNVEV (reference sequence). The CDR3 runs to 14 residues. With 4 bases clipped from V and 3 bases from J, the junction kept 2 bases outside the gene matches. CDR3 sequence: CASSWGGYTGELFF. In DNA form, the CDR3 reads TGTGCCAGCAGTTGGGGGGGATACACCGGGGAGCTGTTTTTT.

This sequence joins TRBV19 and TRBJ1-2; D perhaps matches TRBD1 (5 bases). The germline gives CDR1 LNHDA, CDR2 SQIVND (reference sequence). CDR3 length: 11 amino acids. In DNA, the CDR3 is TGTGCTGTGACAGCCAACTATGGCTACACCTTC. Translation gives CAVTANYGYTF.

The J gene is TRBJ1-5, the V gene TRBV19; 9 bases match TRBD1. Germline CDR1 LNHDA, CDR2 SQIVND (reference sequence). The CDR3 runs 16 residues. Trimming cost V 2 bases and J 2 bases; bases outside gene matches: 4. The CDR3 region has the DNA TGTGCCAGTAGTATATCTGGGACAGGGCGCAATCAGCCCCAGCATTTT. It translates to CASSISGTGRNQPQHF.

V gene TRBV27 combines with J gene TRBJ2-5, with D possibly TRBD2 on 7 matching bases. CDR1 and CDR2 from the germline V gene are MNHEY and SMNVEV (reference sequence). Trimming took off 2 bases at V and 7 bases at J, with 14 bases between the two ends. CDR3 size: 14 residues. The CDR3 nucleotides read TGTGCCAGCAGTTTAGGGGGGGCGTCCGCGACCCAGTACTTC. Translation gives CASSLGGASATQYF.

This chain joins TRBV4-1 and TRBJ2-2, with D possibly TRBD2 on 5 matching bases. In germline, CDR1 is MGHRA, CDR2 YSYEKL. With 8 bases removed from V and 5 bases from J, the gap between germline ends came to 21 bases. The CDR3 has 16 residues. In DNA form, the CDR3 reads TGCGCCAGCCACGGGGTCTCTTTTATGGGAACCGGGGAGCTGTTTTTT. Translation gives CASHGVSFMGTGELFF.

The chain uses TRBV13 and TRBJ2-1, with D perhaps matching TRBD1 (6 bases). Germline CDR1 reads PRHDT; CDR2 reads FYEKMQ (reference sequence). V gave up 7 bases and J gave up 0 bases, with 10 bases separating them. The CDR3 spans 14 residues. DNA of the CDR3: TGTGCCAGCACGACAGGCTCCTCCTACAATGAGCAGTTCTTC. It is translated as CASTTGSSYNEQFF. Full variable domain (missing parts from reference TRBV13 and TRBJ2-1): AAGVIQSPRHLIKEKRETATLKCYPIPRHDTVYWYQQGPGQDPQFLISFYEKMQSDKGSIPDRFSAQQFSDYHSELNMSSLELGDSALYFCASTTGSSYNEQFFGPGTRLTVL.

The chain joins TRBV7-9 to TRBJ1-1, with D uncertain. CDR3 size: 12 residues. Germline V gives CDR1 SEHNR, CDR2 FQNEAQ (reference sequence). Trimming left V 6 bases short and J 3 bases short, with 8 bases between. The CDR3 DNA reads TGTGCCAGCAGTCAGGATGACACTGAAGCTTTCTTT. Protein sequence: CASSQDDTEAFF.

The CDR3 bases are TGTGCCAGCAGTGGGTTTCAAGGGGGTGAAAAACTGTTTTTT. Amino acid sequence: CASSGFQGGEKLFF. J is TRBJ1-4 and V is TRBV2, with TRBD1 as a possible D gene (6 bases). CDR3 length: 14 amino acids. Germline CDR1 reads SNHLY; CDR2 reads FYNNEI. V shed 4 bases and J shed 7 bases, with 13 bases lying between them. The full variable domain, rest sourced from reference TRBV2 and TRBJ1-4, is EPEVTQTPSHQVTQMGQEVILRCVPISNHLYFYWYRQILGQKVEFLVSFYNNEISEKSEIFDDQFSVERPDGSNFTLKIRSTKLEDSAMYFCASSGFQGGEKLFFGSGTQLSVL.

This clone appeared a few times. The chain uses TRBV10-2 and TRBJ2-2; 11 bases fit TRBD2. The ends lost 6 bases at V and 3 bases at J; junction bases unmatched: 6. This CDR3 is built from 16 residues. CDR1 is WSHSY, CDR2 SAAADI, per germline. The CDR3: CASRTGTSGHTGELFF. CDR3 DNA: TGCGCCAGCAGGACCGGGACTAGCGGTCACACCGGGGAGCTGTTTTTT.

The chain combines TRBV27 with TRBJ1-4; a weak D match, TRBD1 (5 bases). The CDR3 spans 11 residues. V lost 6 bases and J lost 10, with 9 bases in between. Germline lookup yields CDR1 MNHEY and CDR2 SMNVEV (reference sequence). The CDR3 is CASREGPKLFF. CDR3 nucleotides: TGTGCCAGCAGGGAGGGACCAAAACTGTTTTTT.

The chain joins TRBV19 to TRBJ1-5; 7 nucleotides line up with TRBD1. With 3 bases clipped from V and 2 bases from J, the junction kept 10 bases outside the gene matches. The germline V gene has CDR1 LNHDA and CDR2 SQIVND (reference sequence). CDR3 length: 17 residues. CDR3 in amino acids: CASSIRDSIMGNQPQHF. CDR3 in DNA: TGTGCCAGTAGTATTAGGGACAGTATTATGGGCAATCAGCCCCAGCATTTT.

This chain connects TRBV9 to TRBJ2-7; TRBD1 is a possible D gene (6 bases). Trimming took 3 bases from V and 2 from J, leaving 18 bases between them. CDR1 is SGDLS, CDR2 YYNGEE, per germline. CDR3 size: 16 residues. Here the CDR3 reads CASSGPQGPGPYEQYF. The CDR3 DNA is TGTGCCAGCAGCGGACCACAGGGACCGGGGCCCTACGAGCAGTACTTC.

The chain couples TRBV10-3 to TRBJ1-5; D is perhaps TRBD1 (6 bases). Deletions cut 8 bases from V and 3 bases from J, with 14 bases between. There are 14 residues in the CDR3. CDR1 and CDR2 (germline): ENHRY, SYGVKD. The CDR3 DNA reads TGTGCCATCGGAACAGGGTCCGTCAATCAGCCCCAGCATTTT. Translating it yields CAIGTGSVNQPQHF.

The V gene is TRBV7-7, the J gene TRBJ2-5, with D hard to call. V was cut by 1 base and J by 5 bases, with 11 bases left in between. This CDR3 region has 14 residues. The germline CDR1 and CDR2 sequences are SSHAT and FNYEAQ (reference sequence). Written as DNA, the CDR3 is TGTGCCAGCAGCTTAGACAGCCGCCCCGAGACCCAGTACTTC. It encodes CASSLDSRPETQYF. Together with reference TRBV7-7 and TRBJ2-5, the CDR3 gives the full variable domain: GAGVSQSPRYKVTKRGQDVTLRCDPISSHATLYWYQQALGQGPEFLTYFNYEAQPDKSGLPSDRFSAERPEGSISTLTIQRTEQRDSAMYRCASSLDSRPETQYFGPGTRLLVL.

The chain carries TRBV10-2 and TRBJ1-1; 9 positions agree with TRBD1. The CDR3 is made up of 13 amino acids. The ends lost 8 bases at V and 6 bases at J; junction bases unmatched: 7. Germline V CDR1 and CDR2: WSHSY, SAAADI. As DNA, the CDR3 is TGCGCCAGCGCGGGACAGGGTCGGGCTGAAGCTTTCTTT. Residues: CASAGQGRAEAFF.

In its sample, this clone was seen once. The chain joins TRBV18 to TRBJ2-3, with D possibly being TRBD1 (5 bases). Trimming shortened V by 4 bases and J by 3 bases, and 17 bases separated the two germline ends. The CDR3 has 16 residues. Germline assignment: CDR1 KGHSH and CDR2 LQKENI. Written as DNA, the CDR3 is TGTGCCAGCTCACGAGCGACAGCTCGTCCTACAGATACGCAGTATTTT. Protein product: CASSRATARPTDTQYF.